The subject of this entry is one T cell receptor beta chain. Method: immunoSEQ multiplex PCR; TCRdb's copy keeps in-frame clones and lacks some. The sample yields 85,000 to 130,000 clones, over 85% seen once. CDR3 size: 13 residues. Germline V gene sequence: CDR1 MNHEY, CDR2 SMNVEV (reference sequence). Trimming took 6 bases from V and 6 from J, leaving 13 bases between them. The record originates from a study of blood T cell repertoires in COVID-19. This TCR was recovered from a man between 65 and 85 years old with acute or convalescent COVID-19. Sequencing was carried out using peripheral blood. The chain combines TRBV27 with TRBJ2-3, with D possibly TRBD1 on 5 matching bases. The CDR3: CASRFKGIDTQYF. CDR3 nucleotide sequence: TGTGCCAGCAGGTTCAAGGGGATTGATACGCAGTATTTT.